Presented here are 14 T cell receptor beta chains from one specimen sequenced in a study of T-cell reconstitution after alpha-beta-depleted transplantation in children. A library of TCRbeta sequences, prepared with unique molecular identifiers, was generated. TCRdb fed the PCR reads into MiXCR, producing one record per CDR3 protein. The table lists around 440,000 distinct CDR3 sequences, about 10% of them singletons, with 2% to 2.5% in the top ten. The sample was PBMCs, taken before TCRalphabeta/CD19-depleted stem cell transplant. These receptors were collected from a child under 10 years old with inherited bone marrow failure, due to receive a stem cell transplant.

The sample holds many counts of this clonotype. V and J are TRBV12-3 or TRBV12-4 and TRBJ2-5; D gene ambiguous. The CDR3 runs 14 residues. V was trimmed by 2 bases and J by 1 base, leaving 8 bases between them. The DNA for the CDR3 is TGTGCCAGCAGTTTAACAGCGACCCAAGAGACCCAGTACTTC. This encodes CASSLTATQETQYF.

This clonotype was recorded many times. The chain joins TRBV5-1 to TRBJ1-6; 7 nucleotides agree with TRBD1. Looked up from germline, CDR1 is SGHRS and CDR2 is YFSETQ. This CDR3 region has 17 residues. V gave up 3 bases and J gave up 2 bases; unmatched junction bases: 8. CDR3 sequence: CASSSRPGTAYNSPLHF. The CDR3 DNA is TGCGCCAGCAGCTCTCGCCCCGGGACAGCCTATAATTCACCCCTCCACTTT.

In this sample, this clonotype turned up many times. J is TRBJ2-3 and V is TRBV12-3 or TRBV12-4; D not resolved. V was trimmed by 3 bases and J by 0 bases, leaving 7 bases between them. The CDR3 covers 14 residues. CDR3 amino acids: CASSFLASTDTQYF. DNA for the CDR3: TGTGCCAGCAGTTTCTTAGCCAGCACAGATACGCAGTATTTT.

This clonotype has at least ten counts. V and J are TRBV20-1 and TRBJ1-2, with no clear D. This CDR3 has 14 residues. V was clipped by 0 bases and J by 6 bases, with 14 bases between them. Germline lookup yields CDR1 DFQATT and CDR2 SNEGSKA (reference sequence). CDR3 sequence (DNA): TGCAGTGCTAGAGATGTTGGCAGCCAGGATGGCTACACCTTC. Residues: CSARDVGSQDGYTF.

This clonotype appeared a few times. The chain uses TRBV5-1 and TRBJ2-1; 14 bases align to TRBD2. The V gene end was trimmed by 4 bases and the J gene end by 6 bases; junction bases not matched to a gene: 9. Germline V lookup: CDR1 SGHRS, CDR2 YFSETQ. The CDR3 covers 17 residues. CDR3 nucleotide sequence: TGCGCCAGCAGCGGTCCCGGGACTAGCGGGAGCGCCAATGAGCAGTTCTTC. Protein product: CASSGPGTSGSANEQFF. Complete variable domain (other parts from reference TRBV5-1 and TRBJ2-1): KAGVTQTPRYLIKTRGQQVTLSCSPISGHRSVSWYQQTPGQGLQFLFEYFSETQRNKGNFPGRFSGRQFSNSRSEMNVSTLELGDSALYLCASSGPGTSGSANEQFFGPGTRLTVL.

This clonotype was found many times. The chain carries TRBV4-1 and TRBJ2-3; TRBD2 matches 13 bases. Germline CDR1 reads MGHRA; CDR2 reads YSYEKL. J gave up 5 bases and V 3 bases, and 8 bases lay outside the gene matches. The CDR3 contains 17 residues. DNA for the CDR3: TGCGCCAGCAGCCACTTTAGGACTAGCGGGAGTGGAGATACGCAGTATTTT. It yields the protein CASSHFRTSGSGDTQYF.

This clonotype occurred many times. V is TRBV28 and J is TRBJ2-5, with 10 positions matching TRBD2. Germline V lookup: CDR1 MDHEN, CDR2 SYDVKM. V lost 5 bases and J lost 3; bases outside the gene matches: 3. This CDR3 comprises 14 residues. CDR3 DNA sequence: TGTGCCAGCAGTCTGAGCGGGAGGGAAGAGACCCAGTACTTC. It codes for CASSLSGREETQYF.

This clonotype has a count of ten or more. In DNA form, the CDR3 reads TGCAGTGTAGGAATCGGGATCTACGAGCAGTACTTC. This encodes CSVGIGIYEQYF. The chain carries TRBV20-1 and TRBJ2-7, with D possibly matching TRBD2 (5 bases). Between the trimmed V and J ends, which lost 7 bases and 3 bases, there was a span of 13 bases. The V gene's germline CDR1 is DFQATT and CDR2 SNEGSKA (reference sequence). The CDR3 covers 12 residues.

Ten or more counts support this clonotype. This sequence joins TRBV7-2 and TRBJ1-1, with D uncertain. This CDR3 region has 13 residues. With 5 bases removed from V and 1 base from J, the gap between germline ends came to 8 bases. CDR1 and CDR2 from the germline V gene are SGHTA and FQGNSA. The CDR3 bases are TGTGCCAGCAGCCCCCGACAGAACACTGAAGCTTTCTTT. This translates into CASSPRQNTEAFF.

The rearrangement joins TRBV11-2 to TRBJ2-7, with TRBD2 identical over 7 bases. CDR1 and CDR2 (germline): SGHAT, FQNNGV. This CDR3 spans 15 amino acids. V lost 0 bases and J lost 3; bases outside the gene matches: 5. CDR3 sequence: CASSLEAGLNYEQYF. The DNA of the CDR3 is TGTGCCAGCAGCTTAGAAGCGGGACTTAACTACGAGCAGTACTTC.

The sample holds many counts of this clonotype. The chain recombines TRBV7-2 with TRBJ1-4; TRBD1 might be the D (5 bases). V dropped 1 base and J dropped 0 bases, with 9 bases sitting between them. CDR3 length: 16 amino acids. The germline V gene has CDR1 SGHTA and CDR2 FQGNSA. CDR3 residues: CASSLGQFATNEKLFF. CDR3 nucleotides: TGTGCCAGCAGCTTAGGACAGTTTGCAACTAATGAAAAACTGTTTTTT.

This clonotype came up many times. In nucleotides, the CDR3 is TGTGCCAGCAAAACGGGAGTAATCGATGAGCAGTTCTTC. Amino acid sequence: CASKTGVIDEQFF. V is TRBV12-3 or TRBV12-4 and J is TRBJ2-1, with D possibly TRBD2 on 6 matching bases. There are 13 residues in the CDR3. V gave up 7 bases and J gave up 8 bases, with 15 bases separating them.

This clonotype was observed at least ten times. The gene calls are TRBV20-1 and TRBJ2-1; no clear D gene. V lost 3 bases and J 6 bases, leaving 9 bases between the germline ends. Germline V gene data show CDR1 as DFQATT and CDR2 as SNEGSKA (reference sequence). The length of the CDR3 is 12 residues. The CDR3 sequence is CSASRAGNEQFF. The CDR3 nucleotides are TGCAGTGCTAGTAGGGCTGGCAATGAGCAGTTCTTC.

This clonotype was seen at least ten times. DNA of the CDR3: TGCAGTGCTGGCTCCGGTAGCTATGAGCAGTTCTTC. The encoded protein is CSAGSGSYEQFF. This chain joins TRBV20-1 and TRBJ2-1, with D hard to call. Germline CDR1 DFQATT, CDR2 SNEGSKA (reference sequence). V was shortened by 5 bases and J by 8 bases, with 13 bases between the two germline ends. This CDR3 has 12 amino acids.